The 2 T cell receptor beta chains reported below all come from one sample, sequenced in a study of blood T cell repertoires in COVID-19. Repertoires were generated with immunoSEQ multiplex PCR, while TCRdb's copy carries only in-frame clones and drops some. In the table there are some 180,000 clones, roughly 88% of which are singletons. Sequenced input: peripheral blood. The receptors originated from a middle-aged woman with COVID-19, enrolled during active disease.

The V call is TRBV2, the J call TRBJ1-1; tentative D call: TRBD1 (5 bases). V was pared by 1 base and J by 1 base, with 7 bases between. The CDR3 has 14 amino acids. Germline CDR1 is SNHLY and CDR2 is FYNNEI. The CDR3 DNA sequence: TGTGCCAGCAGTGAAGAGGACACGAACACTGAAGCTTTCTTT. This encodes CASSEEDTNTEAFF. The whole variable domain, remainder taken from reference TRBV2 and TRBJ1-1, is EPEVTQTPSHQVTQMGQEVILRCVPISNHLYFYWYRQILGQKVEFLVSFYNNEISEKSEIFDDQFSVERPDGSNFTLKIRSTKLEDSAMYFCASSEEDTNTEAFFGQGTRLTVV.

The rearrangement uses TRBV6-2 or TRBV6-3 and TRBJ2-7, with 8 bases lining up with TRBD1. V shed 4 bases and J 5 bases; nucleotides not matched to a gene: 4. The germline gives CDR1 MNHEY, CDR2 SVGEGT. This CDR3 region has 13 residues. CDR3 amino acids: CASSLQGGDEQYF. For the CDR3, the DNA is TGTGCCAGCAGTTTACAGGGGGGCGACGAGCAGTACTTC.